The present T cell receptor (beta chain) was sequenced within a study of TIL therapy for anti-PD-1-resistant metastatic lung cancer (dated by TCRdb to the early 2020s). For the wider study: A median age of 54 years (range roughly 35-75) and a median tumor PD-L1 proportion score of approximately 6% were recorded among enrolled patients. The cohort was predominantly lung adenocarcinoma, with a handful of EGFR-mutant and two ALK-rearranged tumors, and half of patients were current or former smokers. Across the cohort, whole-exome sequencing showed a median non-synonymous tumor mutation burden of around 1.4 mutations per megabase. T cell receptor beta sequencing of tumor and peripheral blood served to follow clonotypes across the tumor, the expanded TIL product, and serial blood samples.

In the case of this clone: The antigen it binds to is not known. The record has no base qualities; no much larger clone is one base away.

General findings and caveats noted by the study authors: Higher clonality and lower diversity were observed in expanded TIL cultures than in baseline intratumoral T cells (median clonality approximately 6.4% vs 31%, p < 0.0001). Clonal turnover during TIL culture was high, and many clones enriched in the product were not detected in the baseline tumor, suggesting clonal contraction instead of faithful expansion. The study protocol defined all tumor marker inferences as exploratory. The cohort was highly selected, with more treatment-naive, never-smoker and oncogene-addicted patients than typical, limiting generalizability.

What this sample's time point label stands for: pre-treatment sample, taken before nivolumab and TIL therapy. Excised metastases, mostly pleural nodules or supraclavicular lymph nodes, were used as baseline tumor samples and were taken from the same resection from which TIL were grown. Tumors were collected before any PD-1/PD-L1 blockade, after which patients were given nivolumab, and patients who progressed were given lymphodepletion, an infusion of expanded TIL and IL-2. Adults with stage 4 NSCLC were enrolled from late 2017 to January 2020 in a dual-center phase I trial. The samples were obtained from a phase I trial that was single-arm and open-label and tested tumor-infiltrating lymphocyte therapy combined with nivolumab in advanced non-small cell lung cancer. For each resected tumor, portions were snap-frozen in liquid nitrogen and kept at -80 degrees C. Tumor regions of interest were selected on H&E sections by laser-capture macrodissection, were pulverized into roughly 16 mg aliquots, and were extracted with Qiagen Allprep kits.

Using bias-controlled multiplex PCR with the immunoSEQ v3 hsTCRB kit, the TCR beta CDR3 regions were amplified from genomic DNA. The TCR libraries were sequenced on an Illumina NextSeq 500 to approximately 2 million read pairs for survey level or about 5-6.5 million read pairs for deep level. Regarding the original processing steps: V, D and J genes were assigned, non-productive sequences were removed, and clonality was reported by immunoSEQ Analyzer software. To compare repertoires between infused TIL and blood, productive Simpson clonality was used along with the Morisita overlap index of productive TRB rearrangements. TCRdb mirrors the immuneACCESS table, restricted to in-frame sequences. Some clones are absent from its copies; in checked studies, under half trace to an unresolved V gene, and the reason for the others is unknown. V, J and clone size reflect that table, while D and trimming were determined from the DNA. The sample records approximately 87,000 clones, roughly 65% of which are singletons. The ten largest clones add up to over 9.5% of the sample.

Sequenced material: tumor tissue, taken at baseline. The source is a person aged 25 to 85 with non-small cell lung cancer.

The CDR3 region: CASSLEGPYSYNSPLHF. The DNA sequence is as follows: TGCGCCAGCAGCTTGGAGGGACCATACTCCTATAATTCACCCCTCCACTTT. The chain is made from TRBV5-1 and TRBJ1-6; perhaps TRBD1 is the D gene, with 5 bases matching. The CDR3 runs 17 amino acids, cysteine and phenylalanine included. Kept here is only the CDR3 DNA, which spans 51 bases and is read in frame from base 1. V is pared back by 0 bases and J by 0 bases, with 10 bases lying between the germline termini. CDR1 and CDR2 are drawn from the germline V gene: SGHRS, YFSETQ. The CDR3, completed at both ends by the reference TRBV5-1 and TRBJ1-6 genes, gives the full variable domain KAGVTQTPRYLIKTRGQQVTLSCSPISGHRSVSWYQQTPGQGLQFLFEYFSETQRNKGNFPGRFSGRQFSNSRSEMNVSTLELGDSALYLCASSLEGPYSYNSPLHFGNGTRLTVT.